The clone carrying this T cell receptor beta chain was counted between two and nine times. The antigen is unknown. The sample is drawn from a study of Graves' ophthalmopathy and Graves' hyperthyroidism. Overall study: Peripheral blood (taken before any treatment) was collected at initial diagnosis. Notes on the study in general: The model predicted ophthalmopathy progression with around 69% sensitivity and around 72% specificity.

The V end was cut by 7 bases, the J end by 1 base, with 19 bases between. Germline V gene lookup returns CDR1 LGHNA and CDR2 YNFKEQ. The CDR3 loop spans 16 amino acids. TCR beta CDR3 amplification used RNA transcripts. First-round RT-PCR used HTBI primers; second-round multiplex PCR followed. Each CDR3 protein gets one entry after TCRdb re-called the multiplex PCR reads with MiXCR. Here the sample spans hundreds of thousands of distinct CDR3 sequences, roughly two fifths being singletons. Presentation of ophthalmopathy in the donors involved moderate-to-severe activity, CAS ≥3, NOSPECS ≥4 and a duration under 3 months.

The sequence came from an adult man with Graves' ophthalmopathy. Sequenced: peripheral blood. The chain uses TRBV4-2 and TRBJ1-1, with D tentatively TRBD1 (5 bases). CDR3 residues: CASTKLQGNRNTEAFF. DNA for the CDR3: TGTGCCAGCACCAAACTTCAGGGCAACAGGAACACTGAAGCTTTCTTT.